This T cell receptor beta chain was identified in a study of beta chain features in type 1 diabetes. General study results and limits: PCR might preferentially amplify shorter templates, equally in patients and controls. There was a possibility that cDNA sequencing over-represented cells with high TCR expression. A pattern of fewer insertions and more deletions at VDJ junctions was seen in type 1 diabetes patients.

Turning to this clone: Its specificity is not known.

What was sequenced were expressed TCRB transcripts, since all of the isolated RNA had been reverse transcribed. Profiling relied on immunoSEQ multiplex PCR, and the TCRdb table lists in-frame clones only, not all of them. Of fewer than 250,000 clones listed, over 8.5% are singletons. With 0 bases removed from V and 9 bases from J, the gap between germline ends came to 10 bases. CDR3 size: 13 residues. Per germline, CDR1 MNHEY and CDR2 SVGAGI. A single heparinised blood sample, averaging approximately 100 mL, was obtained per donor. The rearrangement joins TRBV6-5 to TRBJ2-3; the D is unclear. This clonotype originated in a young woman in good health. The sample taken for sequencing was naive CD4+ T cells from blood. The CDR3 loop is CASSYSNRETQYF. DNA for the CDR3: TGTGCCAGCAGTTACTCGAACCGCGAGACGCAGTATTTT.